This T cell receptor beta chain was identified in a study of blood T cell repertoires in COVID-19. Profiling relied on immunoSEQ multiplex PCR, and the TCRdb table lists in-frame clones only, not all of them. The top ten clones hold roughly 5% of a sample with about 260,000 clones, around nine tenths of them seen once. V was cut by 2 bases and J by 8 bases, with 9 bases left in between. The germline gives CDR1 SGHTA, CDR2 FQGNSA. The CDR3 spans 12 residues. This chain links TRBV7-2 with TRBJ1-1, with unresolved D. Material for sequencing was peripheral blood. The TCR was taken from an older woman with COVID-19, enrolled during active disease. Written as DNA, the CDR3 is TGTGCCAGCAGCTTACTGGGCAACGAAGCTTTCTTT. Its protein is CASSLLGNEAFF.